Sequencing of this T cell receptor (beta chain) was carried out in a study of identifying expanded T cells in peripheral blood. The CDR3 loop spans 17 amino acids. With 1 base clipped from V and 0 bases from J, the junction kept 5 bases outside the gene matches. Germline V gene sequence: CDR1 MDHEN, CDR2 SYDVKM. Assay used: immunoSEQ multiplex PCR; TCRdb lists only in-frame clones, some missing. Seen here are some 100,000 clones, around nine tenths observed once, and the top ten hold roughly a sixth. This clonotype was obtained from a person between 18 and 75 years old in good health. This rearrangement joins TRBV28 to TRBJ1-5; 8 bases match TRBD1. Sequencing was done on a sample of blood. CDR3 sequence reads: CASSLYPGGYSNQPQHF. In nucleotides, the CDR3 is TGTGCCAGCAGTTTATACCCAGGGGGCTATAGCAATCAGCCCCAGCATTTT.